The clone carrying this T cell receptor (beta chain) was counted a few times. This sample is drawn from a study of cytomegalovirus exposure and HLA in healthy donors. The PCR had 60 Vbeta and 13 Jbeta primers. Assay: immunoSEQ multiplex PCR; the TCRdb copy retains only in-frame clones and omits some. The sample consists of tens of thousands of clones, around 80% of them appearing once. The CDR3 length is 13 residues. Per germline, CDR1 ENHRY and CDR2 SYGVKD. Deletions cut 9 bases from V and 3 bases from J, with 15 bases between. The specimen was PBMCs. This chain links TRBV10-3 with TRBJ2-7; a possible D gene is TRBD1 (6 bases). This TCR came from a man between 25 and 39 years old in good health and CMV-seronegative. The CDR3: CAISTGQDYEQYF. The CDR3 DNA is TGTGCCATTTCAACGGGACAAGACTACGAGCAGTACTTC.